Shown below are 5 T cell receptor beta chains from a single sample sequenced in a study of blood T cell repertoires in COVID-19. The assay was immunoSEQ multiplex PCR, and TCRdb's table has in-frame clones only and misses some. Of 74,000 or so clones listed, approximately 88% are singletons. Input material: peripheral blood. These receptor sequences come from a human donor in a cohort sampled during active COVID-19.

This chain uses TRBV9 with TRBJ2-1; D gene ambiguous. This CDR3 has 14 residues. V lost 7 bases to trimming and J lost 4 bases, with 15 bases between them. CDR1 SGDLS and CDR2 YYNGEE come from the germline V gene. CDR3 sequence: CASAAAAQYNEQFF. DNA for the CDR3: TGTGCCAGCGCTGCGGCAGCACAATACAATGAGCAGTTCTTC.

The chain carries TRBV4-2 and TRBJ2-2, with TRBD2 identical over 11 bases. Germline values: CDR1 LGHNA, CDR2 YNFKEQ. With V trimmed by 2 bases and J by 6 bases, 5 bases remained unmatched. This CDR3 has 16 residues. The DNA of the CDR3 is TGTGCCAGCAGCCAATTCTTGACTAGCGGGGCCGGGGAGCTGTTTTTT. Translation: CASSQFLTSGAGELFF.

This chain uses TRBV11-2 with TRBJ2-3; 11 bases are a match to TRBD1. This CDR3 comprises 15 residues. The germline gives CDR1 SGHAT, CDR2 FQNNGV. With 5 bases clipped from V and 4 bases from J, the junction kept 5 bases outside the gene matches. CDR3 DNA sequence: TGTGCCAGCAGCCAAGGACAGGGGGCTTCAGATACGCAGTATTTT. Translating it yields CASSQGQGASDTQYF.

The chain carries TRBV15 and TRBJ2-3; TRBD1 might be the D (6 bases). This CDR3 region has 16 residues. Germline V lookup: CDR1 LNHNV, CDR2 YYDKDF (reference sequence). V was pared by 3 bases and J by 6 bases, with 19 bases between. CDR3 nucleotide sequence: TGTGCCACCAGCAGCCTGACCGAGGGGGTAGGGGATACGCAGTATTTT. It is translated as CATSSLTEGVGDTQYF.

The chain recombines TRBV6-2 or TRBV6-3 with TRBJ1-6; 7 bases are a match to TRBD1. This CDR3 region has 15 residues. J was trimmed by 16 bases and V by 7 bases; bases with no gene match: 19. Germline V lookup: CDR1 MNHEY, CDR2 SVGEGT. The CDR3 DNA is TGTGCCAGCACCCCTCTTAACCGGGACAGACGGGGGCTCCACTTT. This codes for CASTPLNRDRRGLHF.